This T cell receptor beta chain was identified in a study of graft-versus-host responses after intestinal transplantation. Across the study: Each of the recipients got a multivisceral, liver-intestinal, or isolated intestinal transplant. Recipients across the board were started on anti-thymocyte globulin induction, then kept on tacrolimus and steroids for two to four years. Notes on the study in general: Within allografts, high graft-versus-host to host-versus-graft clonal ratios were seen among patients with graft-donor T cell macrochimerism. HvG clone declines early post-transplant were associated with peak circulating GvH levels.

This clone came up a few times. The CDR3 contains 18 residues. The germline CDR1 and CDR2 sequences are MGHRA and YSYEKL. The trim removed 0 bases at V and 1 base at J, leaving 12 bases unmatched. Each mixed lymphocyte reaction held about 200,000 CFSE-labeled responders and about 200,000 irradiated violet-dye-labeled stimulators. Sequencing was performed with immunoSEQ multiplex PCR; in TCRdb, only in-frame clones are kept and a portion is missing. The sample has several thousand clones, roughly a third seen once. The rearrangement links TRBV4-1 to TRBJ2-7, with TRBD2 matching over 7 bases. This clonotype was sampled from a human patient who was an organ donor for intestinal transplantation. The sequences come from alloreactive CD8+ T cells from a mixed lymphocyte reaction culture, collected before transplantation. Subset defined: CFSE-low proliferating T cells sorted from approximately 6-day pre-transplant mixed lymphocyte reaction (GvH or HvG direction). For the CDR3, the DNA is TGCGCCAGCAGCCAAGAAAGGTCAGGAGCGGGGTTATCCTACGAGCAGTACTTC. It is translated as CASSQERSGAGLSYEQYF.